These 31 T cell receptor beta chains came from one sample sequenced in a study of blood T cells in healthy people across ages. A second PCR, run for roughly 7 to 12 cycles, used a sample-barcoded 5' primer plus a J-beta primer mix. From the 5' RACE reads, TCRdb called clonotypes with MiXCR, one entry per CDR3 protein. The table has 780,000 or so distinct CDR3 sequences, about 61% seen once; the top ten hold more than 25%. The sample consisted of blood. The receptors shown here come from a man aged 35-49 years in good health.

As for this clonotype: Since a much larger clone is just one base distant, this may be a read error. This chain uses TRBV9 with TRBJ2-2; D is unclear. With 0 bases removed from V and 6 bases from J, the gap between germline ends came to 3 bases. CDR3 length equals 12 residues. CDR1 and CDR2 (germline): SGDLS, YYNGEE. CDR3 nucleotides: TGTGCCAGCAGCGTAGAGGCCGGGGAGCTGTTTTTT. Encoded protein: CASSVEAGELFF. Using reference TRBV9 and TRBJ2-2 for the parts outside the CDR3, the full variable domain is DSGVTQTPKHLITATGQRVTLRCSPRSGDLSVYWYQQSLDQGLQFLIQYYNGEERAKGNILERFSAQQFPDLHSELNLSSLELGDSALYFCASSVEAGELFFGEGSRLTVL.

This clonotype showed up just a few times. The chain employs TRBV3-1 and TRBJ2-7; TRBD1 agrees at 9 bases. CDR3 length equals 15 residues. Germline V gives CDR1 LGHDT, CDR2 YNNKEL (reference sequence). After removal of 4 bases from V and 7 bases from J, the junction contained 11 bases not matched to a gene. CDR3 residues: CASSLPGQGSNEQYF. CDR3 coding DNA: TGTGCCAGCAGCCTCCCAGGACAGGGGTCCAATGAGCAGTACTTC.

V gene TRBV2 combines with J gene TRBJ2-5, with TRBD1 matching 7 bases. With 9 bases clipped from V and 11 bases from J, the junction kept 12 bases outside the gene matches. The CDR3 is 12 amino acids. Germline CDR1 SNHLY, CDR2 FYNNEI. CDR3 in DNA: TGTGCCAGTAATGACAGGGCCGATGAGCAGTACTTC. It is translated as CASNDRADEQYF.

The CDR3 coding sequence is TGTGCCAGCAGTTTACAAACTAGCGGGGACTACACAGATACGCAGTATTTT. Amino acid sequence: CASSLQTSGDYTDTQYF. V and J are TRBV27 and TRBJ2-3; 10 nucleotides line up with TRBD2. Germline V gene lookup returns CDR1 MNHEY and CDR2 SMNVEV (reference sequence). CDR3 length equals 17 residues. With V trimmed by 2 bases and J by 2 bases, 7 bases remained unmatched.

The gene calls are TRBV20-1 and TRBJ2-1; the match to TRBD2 covers 9 bases. Germline loops: CDR1 DFQATT, CDR2 SNEGSKA (reference sequence). The trim removed 0 bases at V and 8 bases at J, leaving 8 bases unmatched. The CDR3 consists of 15 residues. The CDR3 nucleotides are TGCAGTGCTAGAGATTGGCCTAGCGGGGTACATGAGCAGTTCTTC. Translated, it gives CSARDWPSGVHEQFF.

V and J are TRBV20-1 and TRBJ1-2; D might be TRBD1 (5 bases). V lost 1 base and J lost 8, with 17 bases in between. The CDR3 runs 14 residues. The V gene's germline CDR1 is DFQATT and CDR2 SNEGSKA (reference sequence). The CDR3 nucleotides read TGCAGTGCTAGAGTGAGAGCCTTAGGGGCGGGCTACACCTTC. Its protein product is CSARVRALGAGYTF.

The V and J genes are TRBV5-1 and TRBJ2-1; TRBD2 might be the D (8 bases). Trimming stripped 5 bases from V and 7 bases from J, with 22 bases between. Germline V gives CDR1 SGHRS, CDR2 YFSETQ. This CDR3 has 16 amino acids. CDR3 coding DNA: TGCGCCAGCAGTGTATTCGGGAGGGGGCTGGTAAATGAGCAGTTCTTC. Protein product: CASSVFGRGLVNEQFF. Using reference TRBV5-1 and TRBJ2-1 for the parts outside the CDR3, the full variable domain is KAGVTQTPRYLIKTRGQQVTLSCSPISGHRSVSWYQQTPGQGLQFLFEYFSETQRNKGNFPGRFSGRQFSNSRSEMNVSTLELGDSALYLCASSVFGRGLVNEQFFGPGTRLTVL.

V is TRBV6-5 and J is TRBJ2-5; no definite D call. Per germline, CDR1 MNHEY and CDR2 SVGAGI. The CDR3 runs to 14 residues. Trimming pared 0 bases from V and 1 base from J, leaving 6 bases between. CDR3 loop: CASSYSSPQETQYF. As DNA, the CDR3 is TGTGCCAGCAGTTACTCCAGTCCCCAAGAGACCCAGTACTTC.

CDR3 nucleotides: TGTGCCAGCAGCTACGTTGGGAACATGAACACTGAAGCTTTCTTT. The encoded protein is CASSYVGNMNTEAFF. The rearrangement joins TRBV7-9 to TRBJ1-1; D is unresolved. The germline gives CDR1 SEHNR, CDR2 FQNEAQ (reference sequence). There are 15 residues in the CDR3. V was trimmed by 4 bases and J by 0 bases, leaving 12 bases between them. Supplemented by reference TRBV7-9 and TRBJ1-1, the full variable domain reads DTGVSQNPRHKITKRGQNVTFRCDPISEHNRLYWYRQTLGQGPEFLTYFQNEAQLEKSRLLSDRFSAERPKGSFSTLEIQRTEQGDSAMYLCASSYVGNMNTEAFFGQGTRLTVV.

The chain links TRBV18 to TRBJ1-2; no clear D. Trimming shortened V by 5 bases and J by 7 bases, and 11 bases separated the two germline ends. This CDR3 comprises 12 residues. In germline, CDR1 is KGHSH, CDR2 LQKENI. CDR3 sequence: CASSTDDFGYTF. The CDR3 nucleotides are TGTGCCAGCTCAACCGACGACTTTGGCTACACCTTC.

V and J are TRBV9 and TRBJ2-3, with D unclear. The CDR3 length is 14 residues. In germline, CDR1 is SGDLS, CDR2 YYNGEE. The V end lost 1 base, the J end lost 3 bases, and 9 bases lay between the germline ends. DNA of the CDR3: TGTGCCAGCAGCGTACGGTCCTTTACAGATACGCAGTATTTT. It codes for CASSVRSFTDTQYF.

The chain joins TRBV20-1 to TRBJ2-3; 7 bases agree with TRBD1. The germline V gene has CDR1 DFQATT and CDR2 SNEGSKA (reference sequence). This CDR3 has 12 amino acids. Trimming at V came to 6 bases and at J to 4 bases, leaving 4 bases not matched to a gene. CDR3 nucleotides: TGCAGTGCGCCAGACAGGGCAGATACGCAGTATTTT. This encodes CSAPDRADTQYF.

V usage is TRBV5-6 and J usage is TRBJ2-2; perhaps TRBD1 as D (6 bases). The germline CDR1 and CDR2 sequences are SGHDT and YYEEEE. Trimming cost V 3 bases and J 1 base, with 7 bases left between them. The CDR3 consists of 14 residues. For the CDR3, the DNA is TGTGCCAGCAGCTCGACAGGGAACACCGGGGAGCTGTTTTTT. Translated: CASSSTGNTGELFF.

As concerns this clonotype: The junction shows a germline mismatch at one end, possibly a read error. This rearrangement joins TRBV20-1 to TRBJ1-4, with TRBD1 identical over 11 bases. The germline CDR1 and CDR2 sequences are DFQATT and SNEGSKA (reference sequence). The CDR3 covers 15 residues. The CDR3 sequence: CSARDGQGASGKLFF. DNA of the CDR3: TGCAGCGCTAGAGATGGACAGGGGGCATCAGGGAAACTGTTTTTT.

The chain links TRBV11-2 to TRBJ2-1; 8 nucleotides align to TRBD2. CDR3 length equals 16 residues. Trimming at V came to 5 bases and at J to 8 bases, leaving 14 bases not matched to a gene. The germline CDR1 and CDR2 sequences are SGHAT and FQNNGV. The CDR3 region has the DNA TGTGCCAGCAGCCCCCCGCGGGCGGGAGGTAAACATGAGCAGTTCTTC. Amino acids: CASSPPRAGGKHEQFF.

This clonotype has a handful of counts. The chain is built from TRBV21-1 and TRBJ2-1. TRBV21-1 constitutes a pseudogene. The CDR3 is 15 residues long. The CDR3 DNA reads as TGTGCCAGCAGCAAGGAGCCTACGATTTACAATGAGCAGTTCTTC. Protein product: CASSKEPTIYNEQFF.

The table lists this clonotype with a count of one. The junction does not match germline at one end; this may be a read error. This sequence joins TRBV7-2 and TRBJ2-6; D is undetermined. The CDR3 spans 16 residues. Germline CDR1 reads SGHTA; CDR2 reads FQGNSA. CDR3 nucleotide sequence: TGTGTCAGCAGTCGGAGTGCAAACTCTGGGGCCAACGTCCTGACTTTC. Residues: CVSSRSANSGANVLTF.

This clonotype was detected only a few times. The rearrangement uses TRBV10-2 and TRBJ2-3; TRBD1 matches at 7 bases. The CDR3 consists of 16 residues. Germline V gene lookup returns CDR1 WSHSY and CDR2 SAAADI. After removal of 5 bases from V and 1 base from J, the junction contained 9 bases not matched to a gene. CDR3 region: CASSSQGSWGTDTQYF. DNA for the CDR3: TGCGCCAGCAGTTCACAGGGGAGTTGGGGCACAGATACGCAGTATTTT.

This clonotype was counted a few times. The rearrangement links TRBV20-1 to TRBJ2-7; 7 nucleotides line up with TRBD2. Trimming at V came to 1 base and at J to 3 bases, leaving 3 bases not matched to a gene. Looked up from germline, CDR1 is DFQATT and CDR2 is SNEGSKA (reference sequence). The CDR3 has 13 residues. This CDR3 reads CSARAGGVYEQYF. CDR3 in DNA: TGCAGTGCTAGAGCGGGAGGTGTCTACGAGCAGTACTTC.

The rearrangement uses TRBV4-3 and TRBJ2-6, with D possibly being TRBD1 (5 bases). Germline-derived CDR1 and CDR2 are LGHNA and YSLEER. The CDR3 has 20 residues. V was pared by 1 base and J by 0 bases, with 19 bases between. In DNA form, the CDR3 reads TGCGCCAGCAGCCAAGCAGGGAAGGGAATACTTCACTCTGGGGCCAACGTCCTGACTTTC. It is translated as CASSQAGKGILHSGANVLTF.

The chain couples TRBV6-1 to TRBJ2-2, with TRBD2 matching 8 bases. CDR1 MNHNS and CDR2 SASEGT come from the germline V gene. The V and J ends lost 5 bases and 7 bases, in that order; junction bases with no gene match: 12. The CDR3 loop spans 16 amino acids. The CDR3 DNA reads as TGTGCCAGCAGTCATACCGGGGGGGCCGGTATCGGGGAGCTGTTTTTT. This translates into CASSHTGGAGIGELFF.

The chain couples TRBV27 to TRBJ1-2, with D possibly matching TRBD1 (5 bases). CDR3 length: 14 residues. V was cut by 3 bases and J by 2 bases, with 10 bases left in between. Germline values: CDR1 MNHEY, CDR2 SMNVEV (reference sequence). The CDR3 is CASSLAGMNYGYTF. CDR3 coding DNA: TGTGCCAGCAGTTTGGCAGGGATGAACTATGGCTACACCTTC.

The chain carries TRBV6-1 and TRBJ2-7, with a possible D match to TRBD2 (6 bases). V shed 8 bases and J shed 1 base, with 12 bases lying between them. Germline-derived CDR1 and CDR2 are MNHNS and SASEGT. The CDR3 extends over 13 amino acids. The CDR3 DNA sequence: TGTGCCAGCGGACCGCGGGGTTCCTACGAGCAGTACTTC. Translating it yields CASGPRGSYEQYF.

The chain employs TRBV7-8 and TRBJ2-1; 9 positions match TRBD2. There are 16 residues in the CDR3. Germline values: CDR1 SGHVS, CDR2 FQNEAQ. V was clipped by 3 bases and J by 5 bases; unmatched bases: 8. The CDR3 DNA reads TGTGCCAGCAGCTTGGCACTAGCGGGTGGGAACAATGAGCAGTTCTTC. It specifies CASSLALAGGNNEQFF.

The CDR3 reads CSVLKQGSYEQYF. The CDR3 DNA follows: TGCAGCGTCCTCAAACAGGGATCCTACGAGCAGTACTTC. The rearrangement links TRBV29-1 to TRBJ2-7; D might be TRBD1 (6 bases). CDR1 and CDR2 (germline): SQVTM, ANQGSEA. The CDR3 covers 13 residues. V lost 6 bases, J lost 1 base, and 13 bases lay in between.

This rearrangement joins TRBV12-5 to TRBJ1-1; D unresolved. The CDR3 loop spans 12 amino acids. The V and J ends lost 6 bases and 3 bases respectively, with 8 bases between them. The germline V gene encodes CDR1 LGHNT and CDR2 FRNRAP. The CDR3 sequence: CASGFGDTEAFF. In nucleotides, the CDR3 is TGTGCTAGTGGATTCGGGGACACTGAAGCTTTCTTT.

In its sample, this clonotype was seen a few times. The V gene is TRBV15, the J gene TRBJ1-4; no definite D call. With 3 bases removed from V and 6 bases from J, the gap between germline ends came to 5 bases. Per the germline V gene, CDR1 is LNHNV and CDR2 is YYDKDF (reference sequence). There are 12 residues in the CDR3. CDR3 region: CATSRQDEKLFF. CDR3 DNA sequence: TGTGCCACCAGCAGGCAGGATGAAAAACTGTTTTTT.

This rearrangement joins TRBV7-2 to TRBJ1-3; possible D gene TRBD1, 6 bases. V was trimmed by 5 bases and J by 3 bases, leaving 17 bases between them. The germline gives CDR1 SGHTA, CDR2 FQGNSA. The CDR3 extends over 16 amino acids. This CDR3 is CASSPLATGYGNTIYF. The CDR3 nucleotides are TGTGCCAGCAGCCCCCTGGCCACAGGGTATGGAAACACCATATATTTT.

The chain carries TRBV28 and TRBJ2-6; D not resolved. The V gene lost 10 bases and the J gene lost 0 bases, with 4 bases spanning the gap. CDR3 size: 12 residues. The germline gives CDR1 MDHEN, CDR2 SYDVKM. CDR3 in DNA: TGTGCCACCCACTCTGGGGCCAACGTCCTGACTTTC. It codes for CATHSGANVLTF.

This clonotype was seen only a few times. This sequence joins TRBV25-1 and TRBJ2-1; TRBD2 matches 12 bases. The germline gives CDR1 MGHDK, CDR2 SYGVNS. V was pared by 1 base and J by 0 bases, with 4 bases of the junction left unmatched. The CDR3 totals 18 residues. CDR3 DNA sequence: TGTGCCAGCAGTGAATTGACTAGCGGGAGACGCTCCTACAATGAGCAGTTCTTC. Its translation is CASSELTSGRRSYNEQFF.

This chain links TRBV24-1 with TRBJ2-7, with D possibly called TRBD1 or TRBD2 (6 bases each). The J call may be in error: the DNA end matches TRBJ2-5 better. The CDR3 has 17 amino acids. Germline-derived CDR1 and CDR2 are KGHDR and SFDVKD. CDR3 sequence: CATSDWGQRGLWETQYF. CDR3 nucleotide sequence: TGTGCCACCAGTGATTGGGGTCAACGGGGGCTATGGGAGACCCAGTACTTC.